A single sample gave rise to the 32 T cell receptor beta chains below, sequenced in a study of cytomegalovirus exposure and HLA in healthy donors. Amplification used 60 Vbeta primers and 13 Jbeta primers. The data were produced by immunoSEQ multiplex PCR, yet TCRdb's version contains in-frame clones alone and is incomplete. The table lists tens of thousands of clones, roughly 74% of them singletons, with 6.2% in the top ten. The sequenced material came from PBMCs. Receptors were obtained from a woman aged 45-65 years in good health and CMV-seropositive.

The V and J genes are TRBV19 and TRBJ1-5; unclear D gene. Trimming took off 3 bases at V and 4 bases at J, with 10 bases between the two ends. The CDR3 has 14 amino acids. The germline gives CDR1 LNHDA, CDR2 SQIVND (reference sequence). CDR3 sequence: CASSMGVLNQPQHF. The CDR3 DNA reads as TGTGCCAGTAGTATGGGCGTACTGAATCAGCCCCAGCATTTT.

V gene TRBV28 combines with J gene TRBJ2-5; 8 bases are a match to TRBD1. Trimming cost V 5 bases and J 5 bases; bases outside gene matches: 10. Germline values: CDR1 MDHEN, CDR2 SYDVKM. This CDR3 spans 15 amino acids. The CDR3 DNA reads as TGTGCCAGCAGTATGAGACAGGGGAGGAGGGAGACCCAGTACTTC. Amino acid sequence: CASSMRQGRRETQYF.

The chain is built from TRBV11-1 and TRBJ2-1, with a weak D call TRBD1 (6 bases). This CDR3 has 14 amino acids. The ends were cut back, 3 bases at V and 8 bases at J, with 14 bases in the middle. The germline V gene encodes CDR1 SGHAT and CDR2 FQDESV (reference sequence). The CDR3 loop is CASSLRGIGDEQFF. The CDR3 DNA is TGTGCCAGCAGCTTGAGGGGGATAGGTGATGAGCAGTTCTTC.

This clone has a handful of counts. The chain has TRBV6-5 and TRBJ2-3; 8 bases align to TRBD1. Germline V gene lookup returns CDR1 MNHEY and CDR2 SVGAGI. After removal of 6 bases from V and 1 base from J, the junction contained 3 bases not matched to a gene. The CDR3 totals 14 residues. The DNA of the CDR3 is TGTGCCAGCAGCCCGACAGGGGGCACAGATACGCAGTATTTT. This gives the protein CASSPTGGTDTQYF.

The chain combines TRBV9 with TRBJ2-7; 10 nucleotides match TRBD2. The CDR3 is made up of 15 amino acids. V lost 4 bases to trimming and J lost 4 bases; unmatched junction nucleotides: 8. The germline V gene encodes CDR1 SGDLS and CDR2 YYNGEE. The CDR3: CASSPSGRAPYEQYF. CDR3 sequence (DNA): TGTGCCAGCAGCCCGAGCGGGAGGGCCCCTTACGAGCAGTACTTC.

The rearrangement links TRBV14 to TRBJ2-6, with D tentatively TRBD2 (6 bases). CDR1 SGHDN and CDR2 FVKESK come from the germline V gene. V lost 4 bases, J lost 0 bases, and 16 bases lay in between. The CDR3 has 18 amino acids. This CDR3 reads CASSLGRRESSGANVLTF. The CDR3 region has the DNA TGTGCCAGCAGCCTAGGACGGAGGGAAAGCTCTGGGGCCAACGTCCTGACTTTC.

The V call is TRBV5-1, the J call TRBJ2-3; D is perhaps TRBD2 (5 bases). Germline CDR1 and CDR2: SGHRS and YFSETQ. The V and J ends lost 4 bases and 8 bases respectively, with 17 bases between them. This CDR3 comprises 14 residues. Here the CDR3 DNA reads TGCGCCAGCAGCCTCGGACTGCTAGAACGTACGCAGTATTTT. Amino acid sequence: CASSLGLLERTQYF.

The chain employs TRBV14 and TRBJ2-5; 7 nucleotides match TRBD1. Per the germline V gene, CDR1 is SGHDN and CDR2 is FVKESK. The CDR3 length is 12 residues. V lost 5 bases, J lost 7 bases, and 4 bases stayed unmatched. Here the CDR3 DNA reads TGTGCCAGCAGCAGGGGGCTGGCGACCCAGTACTTC. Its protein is CASSRGLATQYF.

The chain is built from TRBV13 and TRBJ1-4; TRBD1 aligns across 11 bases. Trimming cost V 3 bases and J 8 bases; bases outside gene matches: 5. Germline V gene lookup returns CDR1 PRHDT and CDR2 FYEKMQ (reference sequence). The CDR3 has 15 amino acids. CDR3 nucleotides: TGTGCCAGCAGCTTCACGGACAGGGGGCACGAAAAACTGTTTTTT. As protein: CASSFTDRGHEKLFF.

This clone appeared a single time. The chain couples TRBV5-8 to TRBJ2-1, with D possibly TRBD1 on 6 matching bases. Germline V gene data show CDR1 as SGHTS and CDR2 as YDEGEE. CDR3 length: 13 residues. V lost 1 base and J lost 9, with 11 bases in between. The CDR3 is CASSLWGRGEQFF. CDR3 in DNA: TGTGCCAGCAGCTTGTGGGGGCGCGGTGAGCAGTTCTTC.

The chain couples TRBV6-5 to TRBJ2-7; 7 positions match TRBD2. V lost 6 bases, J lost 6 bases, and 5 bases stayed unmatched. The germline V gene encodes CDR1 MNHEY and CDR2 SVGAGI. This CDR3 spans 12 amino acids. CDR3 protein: CASRGGEREQYF. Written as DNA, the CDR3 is TGTGCCAGCAGGGGGGGGGAGCGCGAGCAGTACTTC.

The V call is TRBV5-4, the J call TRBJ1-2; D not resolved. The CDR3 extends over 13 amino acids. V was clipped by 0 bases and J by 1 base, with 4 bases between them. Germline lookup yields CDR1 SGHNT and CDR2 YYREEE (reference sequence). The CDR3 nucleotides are TGTGCCAGCAGCTTGGGCAGTAACTATGGCTACACCTTC. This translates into CASSLGSNYGYTF.

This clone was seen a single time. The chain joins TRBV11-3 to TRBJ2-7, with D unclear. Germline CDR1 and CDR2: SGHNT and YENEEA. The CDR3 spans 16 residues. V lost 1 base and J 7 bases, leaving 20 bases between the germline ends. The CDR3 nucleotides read TGTGCCAGCAGCTTAGTCGCAGTCAGAGGAGCGAGGGAGCAGTACTTC. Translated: CASSLVAVRGAREQYF.

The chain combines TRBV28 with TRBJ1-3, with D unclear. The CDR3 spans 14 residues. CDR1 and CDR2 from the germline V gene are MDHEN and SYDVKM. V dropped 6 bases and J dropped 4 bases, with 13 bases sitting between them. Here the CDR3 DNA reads TGTGCCAGCAGGGGAGGTCTCTCCGGAAACACCATATATTTT. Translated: CASRGGLSGNTIYF.

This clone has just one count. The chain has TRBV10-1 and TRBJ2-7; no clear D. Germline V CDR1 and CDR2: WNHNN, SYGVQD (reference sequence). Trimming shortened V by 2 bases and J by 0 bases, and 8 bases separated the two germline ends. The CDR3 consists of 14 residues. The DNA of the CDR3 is TGCGCCAGCAGTGAGGAGGAGAGCTCCTACGAGCAGTACTTC. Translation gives CASSEEESSYEQYF.

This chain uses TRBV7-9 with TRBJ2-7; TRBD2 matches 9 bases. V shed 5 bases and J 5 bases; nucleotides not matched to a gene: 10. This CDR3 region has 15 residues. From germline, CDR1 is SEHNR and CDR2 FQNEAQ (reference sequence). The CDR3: CASSPLGLAGNEQYF. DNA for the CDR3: TGTGCCAGCAGCCCGTTGGGGCTAGCGGGAAACGAGCAGTACTTC.

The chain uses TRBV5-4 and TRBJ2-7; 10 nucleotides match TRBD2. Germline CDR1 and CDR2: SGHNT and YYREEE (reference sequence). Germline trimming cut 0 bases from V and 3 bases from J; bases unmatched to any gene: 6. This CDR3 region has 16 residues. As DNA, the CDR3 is TGTGCCAGCAGCTTGGCTCCTAGCGGGAGCATCTACGAGCAGTACTTC. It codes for CASSLAPSGSIYEQYF.

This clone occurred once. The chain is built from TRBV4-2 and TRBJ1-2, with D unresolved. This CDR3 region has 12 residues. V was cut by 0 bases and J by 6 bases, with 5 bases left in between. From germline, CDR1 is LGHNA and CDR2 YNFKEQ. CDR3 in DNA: TGTGCCAGCAGCCAAGAGCGGGATGGCTACACCTTC. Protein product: CASSQERDGYTF.

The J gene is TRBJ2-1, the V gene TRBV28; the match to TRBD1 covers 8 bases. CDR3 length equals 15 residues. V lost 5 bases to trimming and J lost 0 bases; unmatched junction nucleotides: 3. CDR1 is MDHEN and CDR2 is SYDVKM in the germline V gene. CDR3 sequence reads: CASSLGQASYNEQFF. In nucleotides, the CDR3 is TGTGCCAGCAGTCTGGGACAGGCCTCCTACAATGAGCAGTTCTTC.

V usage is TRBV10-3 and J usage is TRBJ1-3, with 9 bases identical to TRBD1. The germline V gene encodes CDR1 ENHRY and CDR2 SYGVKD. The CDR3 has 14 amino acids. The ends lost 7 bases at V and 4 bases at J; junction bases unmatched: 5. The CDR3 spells CAITRTGVGNTIYF. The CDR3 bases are TGTGCCATCACAAGGACAGGGGTCGGAAACACCATATATTTT.

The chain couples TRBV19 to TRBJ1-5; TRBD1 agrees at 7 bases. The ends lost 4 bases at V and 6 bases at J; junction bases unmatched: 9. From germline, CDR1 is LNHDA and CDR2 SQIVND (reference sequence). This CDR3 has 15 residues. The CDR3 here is CASSNPFAGGQPQHF. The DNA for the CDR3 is TGTGCCAGTAGTAACCCGTTCGCAGGGGGTCAGCCCCAGCATTTT.

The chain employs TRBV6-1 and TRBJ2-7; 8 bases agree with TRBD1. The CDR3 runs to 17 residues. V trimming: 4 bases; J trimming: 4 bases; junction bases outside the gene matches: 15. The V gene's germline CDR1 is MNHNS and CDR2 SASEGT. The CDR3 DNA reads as TGTGCCAGCAGTGCCAAGGCGGGACAGGCTGTTATTTACGAGCAGTACTTC. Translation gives CASSAKAGQAVIYEQYF.

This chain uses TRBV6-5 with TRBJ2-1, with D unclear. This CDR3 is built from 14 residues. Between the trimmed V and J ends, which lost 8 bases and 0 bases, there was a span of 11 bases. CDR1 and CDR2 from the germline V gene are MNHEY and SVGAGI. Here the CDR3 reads CASSYRSSYNEQFF. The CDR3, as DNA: TGTGCCAGCTCTTACCGGAGCTCCTACAATGAGCAGTTCTTC.

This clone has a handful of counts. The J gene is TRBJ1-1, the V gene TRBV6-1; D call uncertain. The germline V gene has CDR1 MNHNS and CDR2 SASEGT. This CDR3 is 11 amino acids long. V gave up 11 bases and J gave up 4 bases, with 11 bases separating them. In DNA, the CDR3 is TGTGCCGCCCAAGGGAGCACTGAAGCTTTCTTT. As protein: CAAQGSTEAFF.

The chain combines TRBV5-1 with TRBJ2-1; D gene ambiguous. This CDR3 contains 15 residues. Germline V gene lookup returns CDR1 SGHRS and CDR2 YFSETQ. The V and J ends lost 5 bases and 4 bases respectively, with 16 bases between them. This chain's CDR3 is CASRPGVAGYNEQFF. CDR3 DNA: TGCGCCAGCAGACCCGGAGTAGCTGGGTACAATGAGCAGTTCTTC.

CDR3 protein: CASSRGWRDQPQHF. The CDR3 DNA reads as TGTGCCAGCAGTCGAGGGTGGAGGGATCAGCCCCAGCATTTT. This rearrangement joins TRBV2 to TRBJ1-5, with D unclear. Trimming removed 5 bases from V and 5 bases from J, with 13 bases in between. CDR3 length: 14 amino acids. Germline CDR1 and CDR2: SNHLY and FYNNEI.

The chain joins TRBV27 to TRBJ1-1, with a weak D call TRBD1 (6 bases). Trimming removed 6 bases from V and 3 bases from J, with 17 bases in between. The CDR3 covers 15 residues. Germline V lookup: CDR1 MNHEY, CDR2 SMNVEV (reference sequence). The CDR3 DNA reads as TGTGCCAGCAGCAGGGGCAGGCACGGGGACACTGAAGCTTTCTTT. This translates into CASSRGRHGDTEAFF.

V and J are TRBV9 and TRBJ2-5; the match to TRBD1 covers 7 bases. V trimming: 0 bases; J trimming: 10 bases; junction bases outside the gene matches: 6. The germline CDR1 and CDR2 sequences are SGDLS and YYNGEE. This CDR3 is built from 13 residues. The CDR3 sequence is CASSVGTGPDQYF. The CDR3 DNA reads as TGTGCCAGCAGCGTAGGGACAGGCCCCGACCAGTACTTC.

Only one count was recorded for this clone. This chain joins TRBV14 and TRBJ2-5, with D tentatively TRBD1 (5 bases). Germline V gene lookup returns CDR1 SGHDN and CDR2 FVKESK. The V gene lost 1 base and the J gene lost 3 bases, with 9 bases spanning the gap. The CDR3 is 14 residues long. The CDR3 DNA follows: TGTGCCAGCAGCCAAGTAGTAGGGGAAGAGACCCAGTACTTC. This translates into CASSQVVGEETQYF.

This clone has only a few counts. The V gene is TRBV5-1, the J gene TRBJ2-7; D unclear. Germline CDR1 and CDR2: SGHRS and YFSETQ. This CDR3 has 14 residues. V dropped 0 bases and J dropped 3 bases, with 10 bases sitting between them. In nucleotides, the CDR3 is TGCGCCAGCAGCTTGGATGTCAGTTACTACGAGCAGTACTTC. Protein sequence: CASSLDVSYYEQYF.

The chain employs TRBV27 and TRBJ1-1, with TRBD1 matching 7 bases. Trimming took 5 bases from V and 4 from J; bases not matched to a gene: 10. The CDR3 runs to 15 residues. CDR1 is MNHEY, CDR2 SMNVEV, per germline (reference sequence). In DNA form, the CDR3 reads TGTGCCAGCAGTCCGACAGGGATCGTCGGCACTGAAGCTTTCTTT. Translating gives CASSPTGIVGTEAFF.

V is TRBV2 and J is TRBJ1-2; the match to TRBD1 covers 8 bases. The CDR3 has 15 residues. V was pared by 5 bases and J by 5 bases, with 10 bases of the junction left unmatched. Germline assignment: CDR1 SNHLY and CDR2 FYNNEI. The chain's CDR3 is CASSHRTGGSYGYTF. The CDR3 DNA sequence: TGTGCCAGCAGTCACCGAACAGGGGGTTCGTATGGCTACACCTTC.